This T cell receptor (beta chain) is drawn from a study of shared clonotypes between healthy human individuals. The CDR3 spans 15 residues. Germline CDR1 SGHRS, CDR2 YFSETQ. Unmatched junction bases numbered 6, after V lost 4 bases and J lost 2 bases. Assay: immunoSEQ multiplex PCR; the TCRdb copy retains only in-frame clones and omits some. Here the sample spans approximately 2.4 million clones, about 94% being singletons. This sequence joins TRBV5-1 and TRBJ2-7, with TRBD1 identical over 10 bases. The TCR was taken from a young man in good health. Material: naive CD4+ T cells sorted from blood. The subset denotes: CD45RA+ positively selected. DNA of the CDR3: TGCGCCAGCAGCCAAATGGGACAGGGGACCTACGAGCAGTACTTC. Translation: CASSQMGQGTYEQYF.